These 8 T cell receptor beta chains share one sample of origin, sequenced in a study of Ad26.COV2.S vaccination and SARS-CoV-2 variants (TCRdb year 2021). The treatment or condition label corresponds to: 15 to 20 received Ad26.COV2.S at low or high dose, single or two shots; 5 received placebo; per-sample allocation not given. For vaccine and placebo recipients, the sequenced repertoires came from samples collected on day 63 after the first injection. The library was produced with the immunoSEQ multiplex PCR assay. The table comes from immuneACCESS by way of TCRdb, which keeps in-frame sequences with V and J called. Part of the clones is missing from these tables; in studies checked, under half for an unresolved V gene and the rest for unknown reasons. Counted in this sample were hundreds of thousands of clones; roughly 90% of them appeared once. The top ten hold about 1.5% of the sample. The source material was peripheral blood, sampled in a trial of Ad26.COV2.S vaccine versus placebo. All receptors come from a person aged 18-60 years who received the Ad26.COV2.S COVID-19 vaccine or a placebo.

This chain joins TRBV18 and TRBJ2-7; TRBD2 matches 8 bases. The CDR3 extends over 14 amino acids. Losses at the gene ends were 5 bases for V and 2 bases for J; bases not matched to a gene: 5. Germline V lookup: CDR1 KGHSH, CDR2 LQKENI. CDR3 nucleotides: TGTGCCAGCTCATTAGCGGGATCTACCTACGAGCAGTACTTC. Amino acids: CASSLAGSTYEQYF.

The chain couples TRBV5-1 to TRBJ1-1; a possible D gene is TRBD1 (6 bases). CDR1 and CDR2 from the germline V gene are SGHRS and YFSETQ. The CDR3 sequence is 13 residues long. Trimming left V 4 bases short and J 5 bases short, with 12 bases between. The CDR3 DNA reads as TGCGCCAGCAGCGAGGGGGGTAGTACTGAAGCTTTCTTT. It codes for CASSEGGSTEAFF.

The CDR3 nucleotides are TGTGCCACCAGTTCAACTAGCGGCCACAGCTCCTACAATGAGCAGTTCTTC. Protein sequence: CATSSTSGHSSYNEQFF. The chain couples TRBV24-1 to TRBJ2-1, with 8 nucleotides matching TRBD2. This CDR3 comprises 17 residues. Germline CDR1 and CDR2: KGHDR and SFDVKD. Germline trimming cut 6 bases from V and 0 bases from J; bases unmatched to any gene: 9.

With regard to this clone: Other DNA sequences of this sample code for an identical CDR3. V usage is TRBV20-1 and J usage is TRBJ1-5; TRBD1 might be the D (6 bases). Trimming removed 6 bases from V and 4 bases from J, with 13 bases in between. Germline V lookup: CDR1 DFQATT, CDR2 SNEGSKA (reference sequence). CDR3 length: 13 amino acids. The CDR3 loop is CSASGQSNQPQHF. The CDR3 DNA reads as TGCAGTGCCAGTGGACAGTCTAATCAGCCCCAGCATTTT.

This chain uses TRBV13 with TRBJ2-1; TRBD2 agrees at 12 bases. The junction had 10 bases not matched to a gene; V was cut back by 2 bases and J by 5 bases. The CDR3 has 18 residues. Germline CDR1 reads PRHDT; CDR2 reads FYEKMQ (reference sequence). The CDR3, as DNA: TGTGCCAGCAGCTTATCCCAGACTAGCGGGAGTTCCCACAATGAGCAGTTCTTC. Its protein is CASSLSQTSGSSHNEQFF. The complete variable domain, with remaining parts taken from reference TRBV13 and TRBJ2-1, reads AAGVIQSPRHLIKEKRETATLKCYPIPRHDTVYWYQQGPGQDPQFLISFYEKMQSDKGSIPDRFSAQQFSDYHSELNMSSLELGDSALYFCASSLSQTSGSSHNEQFFGPGTRLTVL.

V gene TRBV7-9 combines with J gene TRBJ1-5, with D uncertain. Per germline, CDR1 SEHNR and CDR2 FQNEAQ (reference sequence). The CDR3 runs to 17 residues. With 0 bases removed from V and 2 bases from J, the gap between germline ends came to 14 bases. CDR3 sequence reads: CASSLAAGKEGNQPQHF. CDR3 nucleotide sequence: TGTGCCAGCAGCTTAGCGGCCGGGAAAGAAGGCAATCAGCCCCAGCATTTT.

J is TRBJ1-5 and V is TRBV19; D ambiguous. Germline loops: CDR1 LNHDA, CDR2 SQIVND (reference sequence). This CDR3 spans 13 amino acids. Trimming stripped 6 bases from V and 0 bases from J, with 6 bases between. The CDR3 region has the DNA TGTGCCAGTAGCCAAGATAGCAATCAGCCCCAGCATTTT. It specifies CASSQDSNQPQHF.

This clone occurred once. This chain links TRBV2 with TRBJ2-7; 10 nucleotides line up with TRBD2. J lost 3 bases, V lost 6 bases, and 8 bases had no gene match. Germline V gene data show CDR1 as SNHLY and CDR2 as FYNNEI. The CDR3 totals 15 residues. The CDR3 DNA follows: TGTGCCAGCAGACAGGGGACTAGCGAGATCTACGAGCAGTACTTC. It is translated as CASRQGTSEIYEQYF.